This TCR beta chain was captured in a study of OX40 agonist ivuxolimab in advanced cancers. Per germline, CDR1 LNHDA and CDR2 SQIVND (reference sequence). Germline trimming cut 5 bases from V and 4 bases from J; bases unmatched to any gene: 6. The CDR3 consists of 15 residues. Study-level results: Circulating CD4+ and CD8+ T cells showed clonal expansion by week 6 at 0.1 to 3.0 mg/kg.

Some clones are missing from TCRdb's copy, which holds only in-frame ones; the method was immunoSEQ multiplex PCR. In the table there are 63,000 or so clones, 91% of which are singletons. About this clone itself: Its specificity is unknown.

This specimen consisted of CD4+ or CD8+ T cells sorted from blood, obtained in a trial of the OX40 agonist ivuxolimab. The chain joins TRBV19 to TRBJ2-1; 9 bases map to TRBD2. The clonotype was recovered from an adult with an advanced solid tumor such as melanoma, head and neck, liver or kidney cancer. CDR3 coding DNA: TGTGCCAGTAGTGTCTTAGCGGGAGTTTACAATGAGCAGTTCTTC. Protein product: CASSVLAGVYNEQFF.